This entry concerns a single T cell receptor beta chain. The clone's antigen remains unknown. No much larger clone exists at a distance of one base, and base qualities are not known. The data were obtained in a study of T cell changes during pregnancy in multiple sclerosis (dated by TCRdb to the late 2010s). Broadly, across the study: The study examined how the T cell repertoire changed over the course of pregnancy in women with multiple sclerosis.

Trimming takes 6 bases off V and 0 bases off J; junction bases not matched to a gene: 7. The CDR3 runs 16 residues from the cysteine to the phenylalanine. The entry retains the CDR3 DNA only, 48 bases that are in frame from base 1. The germline V gene yields SGHAT for CDR1 and FQNNGV for CDR2. Receptor libraries were prepared by the immunoSEQ multiplex PCR assay. As stored in TCRdb, this immuneACCESS dataset retains in-frame rearrangements with V and J assigned. A fraction of the clones does not appear; measured against another copy, unresolved V genes explain less than half of the discrepancy, and the remainder lacks a known reason. The sample table holds 100,000 or so clones, of which 80% to 95% were seen once. The biggest ten clones account for 0.99% of the sample.

The specimen comprised peripheral blood, sampled after pregnancy. This TCR was recovered from a female donor with multiple sclerosis, enrolled in a pregnancy study. The chain uses TRBV11-2 and TRBJ1-1; the junction holds 10 bases that match TRBD1. The CDR3 corresponds to CASRSGQGSLNTEAFF. Here is the DNA: TGTGCCAGCAGATCGGGACAGGGGTCATTGAACACTGAAGCTTTCTTT.